A selection of T cell receptor beta chains follows, all from one sample in a study of blood T cell repertoires in COVID-19. Assay used: immunoSEQ multiplex PCR; TCRdb lists only in-frame clones, some missing. The sample includes 350,000 to 400,000 clones, 80% to 90% of them seen just once. The specimen was PBMCs or T cells enriched from blood (not recorded which). All receptors come from a man between 18 and 35 years old who had recovered from COVID-19. The CDR3 runs from the conserved cysteine through the conserved F or W. Fields, in order: D gene, V gene, J gene, clone size, CDR3 DNA, CDR3 protein. D genes are given only for firm matches. Clone size, where shown, is once, few, many, or a class for clones that have expanded.

TRBD2,TRBV4-2,TRBJ2-3,.,TGTGCCAGCAGCCCCTCTAGCGGGAGCACAGATACGCAGTATTTT,CASSPSSGSTDTQYF
TRBD1,TRBV18,TRBJ1-5,.,TGTGCCAGCTCACAGGACAGGGAAGTTCAGCCCCAGCATTTT,CASSQDREVQPQHF
TRBD2,TRBV29-1,TRBJ2-3,.,TGCAGCGTGGGGGGGAGGGCGGTGTCCACAGATACGCAGTATTTT,CSVGGRAVSTDTQYF
.,TRBV3-1/TRBV3-2,TRBJ2-3,.,TGTGCCAGCAGCCGAAGGGGCGGCGGGGGCTTAGTGAGAGATACGCAGTATTTT,CASSRRGGGGLVRDTQYF
.,TRBV7-9,TRBJ2-1,.,TGTGCCAGCAACCACCGACAGTACAATGAGCAGTTCTTC,CASNHRQYNEQFF
TRBD1,TRBV6-5,TRBJ2-2,.,TGTGCCAGCAGTTCCGGACAGGGGGCAGCCGGGGAGCTGTTTTTT,CASSSGQGAAGELFF
.,TRBV3-1/TRBV3-2,TRBJ1-1,.,TGTGCCAGCAGCCAAGTGGAGGATTCCGAAGCTTTCTTT,CASSQVEDSEAFF
TRBD2,TRBV7-2,TRBJ2-3,.,TGTGCCAGCAGCTTAGTACTAGCGGGGGGGCTTGGCAATACGCAGTATTTT,CASSLVLAGGLGNTQYF
.,TRBV9,TRBJ1-2,.,TGTGCCAGCAGCTCCCGGGTCTCGGCTAACTATGGCTACACCTTC,CASSSRVSANYGYTF
.,TRBV18,TRBJ1-4,.,TGTGCCAGCTCACCACGAACCGGGAATAATGAAAAACTGTTTTTT,CASSPRTGNNEKLFF
.,TRBV21-1,TRBJ2-7,.,TGTGCCAGCAGCAAAGAGGTCTCGGAGGGGACCCCATACGAGCAGTACTTC,CASSKEVSEGTPYEQYF
.,TRBV5-5,TRBJ2-1,.,TGTGCCAGCAGCTTGACAAGCGGGTTGAATGAGCAGTTCTTC,CASSLTSGLNEQFF
.,TRBV7-3,TRBJ1-5,.,TGTGCCAGCAGCTTCCACCTTAGGACAGCACATTTT,CASSFHLRTAHF
.,TRBV19,TRBJ1-5,few,TGTGCCAGTAGCACCGATGGACAGTTCAATCAGCCCCAGCATTTT,CASSTDGQFNQPQHF
.,TRBV30,TRBJ1-5,.,TGTGCCTGGACAGCCCCAGGGTTAAATCAGCCCCAGCATTTT,CAWTAPGLNQPQHF
TRBD2,TRBV11-2,TRBJ2-7,.,TGTGCCAGCAGCCGGGACTACCAGACCTACGAGCAGTACTTC,CASSRDYQTYEQYF
.,TRBV5-1,TRBJ2-1,.,TGCGCCAGCAGCTTGGACGGGAGCTCCTACAATGAGCAGTTCTTC,CASSLDGSSYNEQFF
.,TRBV28,TRBJ1-5,.,TGTGCCAGCAGTTCTAGGAGTCAGCCCCAGCATTTT,CASSSRSQPQHF
TRBD2,TRBV7-9,TRBJ2-1,.,TGTGCCAGCACCGTTGGGACTAGCGGTGACAATGAGCAGTTCTTC,CASTVGTSGDNEQFF
TRBD2,TRBV6-5,TRBJ2-7,.,TGTGCCAGCAGTCCTACCGGGAGGGAAGGGGTAGAGCAGTACTTC,CASSPTGREGVEQYF
TRBD2,TRBV5-8,TRBJ2-1,.,TGTGCCAGCAGCTTGGGTAGCGGGGTCAGCTCCTACAATGAGCAGTTCTTC,CASSLGSGVSSYNEQFF
.,TRBV2,TRBJ1-1,.,TGTGCCAGCAGGGTTTTGGTTGTAAGCGAAGCTTTCTTT,CASRVLVVSEAFF
.,TRBV7-6,TRBJ2-2,.,TGTGCCAGCAGCCAGTCGGGGGGCCTGCCAAGCGGGGAGCTGTTTTTT,CASSQSGGLPSGELFF
TRBD1,TRBV28,TRBJ1-2,.,TGTGCCAGCAGTTCGGGACAGGAGCTCCTAACTAACTATGGCTACACCTTC,CASSSGQELLTNYGYTF
.,TRBV6-5,TRBJ1-6,.,TGTGCCAGCAGTTACTCCCTCAGCGGGGCCTTCCACTTT,CASSYSLSGAFHF
TRBD2,TRBV9,TRBJ2-1,.,TGTGCCAGCAGCGTAGGTACTAGCGGGCGCAATGAGCAGTTCTTC,CASSVGTSGRNEQFF
TRBD1,TRBV4-2,TRBJ1-2,.,TGTGCCAGCAGCCAAGATGGGACAGGGCTATATGGCTACACCTTC,CASSQDGTGLYGYTF
TRBD1,TRBV6-2/TRBV6-3,TRBJ2-2,.,TGTGCCAGCAGTACCCCCGGACAGGGGTTAAACGGGGAGCTGTTTTTT,CASSTPGQGLNGELFF
TRBD1,TRBV5-5,TRBJ2-3,.,TGTGCCAGCAGCAGGGGGACAGGCCCCCGGACAGATACGCAGTATTTT,CASSRGTGPRTDTQYF
.,TRBV9,TRBJ2-6,.,TGTGCCAGCAGCTTAACGACTACTGCCGGGGCCAACGTCCTGACTTTC,CASSLTTTAGANVLTF
.,TRBV5-4,TRBJ1-1,.,TGTGCCAGCGGACCTAAGGGGCTGGCTTTCTTT,CASGPKGLAFF
.,TRBV20-1,TRBJ2-7,.,TGCAGTGCTGCCCGGGGAAGCGAGCAGTACTTC,CSAARGSEQYF
TRBD1,TRBV19,TRBJ2-7,.,TGTGCCAGTAGCCTCTGGGACAGGGGTCCCCCTCGCGAGCAGTACTTC,CASSLWDRGPPREQYF
TRBD2,TRBV6-5,TRBJ2-4,.,TGTGCCAGCACCGGGGGGGCCAAAAACATTCAGTACTTC,CASTGGAKNIQYF
.,TRBV6-5,TRBJ1-2,.,TGTGCCAGCATTGGGGACATCTATGGCTACACCTTC,CASIGDIYGYTF
.,TRBV28,TRBJ1-2,.,TGTGCCAGCAGACCTCGTGGGGCCGGGAACTATGGCTACACCTTC,CASRPRGAGNYGYTF
.,TRBV18,TRBJ2-7,.,TGTGCCAGCTCACCAGGTGGGCAGCTATACGAGCAGTACTTC,CASSPGGQLYEQYF
TRBD1,TRBV18,TRBJ1-1,.,TGTGCCAGCTCACCAAGGAGGGGGCAGGATAACACTGAAGCTTTCTTT,CASSPRRGQDNTEAFF
TRBD2,TRBV29-1,TRBJ2-7,once,TGCAGCGTTGAAGGTGGACTAGCGGGAGGGAACGAGCAGTACTTC,CSVEGGLAGGNEQYF
TRBD2,TRBV27,TRBJ2-3,.,TGTGCCAGCAGTCTGTCTGCTAGCGGGCCGATGGGGGGCACAGATACGCAGTATTTT,CASSLSASGPMGGTDTQYF
.,TRBV19,TRBJ1-1,.,TGTGCCAGTAGGCCCGTTCGGGGGGCGTACACTGAAGCTTTCTTT,CASRPVRGAYTEAFF
TRBD2,TRBV5-6,TRBJ2-2,.,TGTGCCAGCAGCCGACGGAGCGGGAGGGTCACCGGGGAGCTGTTTTTT,CASSRRSGRVTGELFF
TRBD1,TRBV3-1/TRBV3-2,TRBJ2-2,.,TGTGCCAGCAGCCAAGTGGGGACAGGCGACACCGGGGAGCTGTTTTTT,CASSQVGTGDTGELFF
.,TRBV6-2/TRBV6-3,TRBJ2-7,.,TGTGCCAGCAGTTCCCGCCCGGAGGGGAGAGGGTCATACGAGCAGTACTTC,CASSSRPEGRGSYEQYF
.,TRBV11-3,TRBJ1-6,.,TGTGCCAGCAGCCTAGGGGCTTATTCACCCCTCCACTTT,CASSLGAYSPLHF
TRBD1,TRBV18,TRBJ1-5,.,TGTGCCAGCTCTCCCGTTTTACTTGGGACAGGGACTTATAGCAATCAGCCCCAGCATTTT,CASSPVLLGTGTYSNQPQHF
TRBD1,TRBV7-9,TRBJ2-2,.,TGTGCCAGCAGCACAAGACAGGGGAGGACCGGGGAGCTGTTTTTT,CASSTRQGRTGELFF
TRBD1,TRBV6-2/TRBV6-3,TRBJ2-7,.,TGTGCCAGCAGTTTCTTCCGACAGGGCAGCTCCTACGAGCAGTACTTC,CASSFFRQGSSYEQYF
.,TRBV5-1,TRBJ1-1,.,TGCGCCAGCAGCTTGGCAACAGGGGAAGCTTTCTTT,CASSLATGEAFF
TRBD1,TRBV25-1,TRBJ2-7,.,TGTGCCAGCAGTGAACCATCAAGGACAGGCGAGCAGTACTTC,CASSEPSRTGEQYF
TRBD2,TRBV6-5,TRBJ2-2,.,TGTGCCAGCAGTTCCATTAGCGGGGCGAACACCGGGGAGCTGTTTTTT,CASSSISGANTGELFF
.,TRBV10-1,TRBJ1-6,.,TGCGCCAGCCCCGGGTTTGGCTCACCCCTCCACTTT,CASPGFGSPLHF
TRBD2,TRBV5-4,TRBJ2-1,.,TGTGCCAGCAGCGCCGGGACTAGCAGTTACAATGAGCAGTTCTTC,CASSAGTSSYNEQFF
.,TRBV4-1,TRBJ2-1,.,TGCGCCAGCAGCTCGTTCGGCGGAGACTACAATGAGCAGTTCTTC,CASSSFGGDYNEQFF
.,TRBV2,TRBJ1-5,.,TGTGCCAGCAACGCTGGGGACTTTGCTCAGCCCCAGCATTTT,CASNAGDFAQPQHF
.,TRBV18,TRBJ1-6,.,TGTGCCAGCTCCACCAATCGGGGGGGGGATGATTCACCCCTCCACTTT,CASSTNRGGDDSPLHF
TRBD1,TRBV19,TRBJ1-2,once,TGTGCCAGCAAACCACAGGGGGCAGACTATGGCTACACCTTC,CASKPQGADYGYTF
TRBD1,TRBV7-9,TRBJ2-6,.,TGTGCCAGCACGGACAGGGGGATCTCTGGGGCCAACGTCCTGACTTTC,CASTDRGISGANVLTF
.,TRBV7-9,TRBJ2-1,.,TGTGCCAGCAGGCCCTGGGAGTTCCACAATGAGCAGTTCTTC,CASRPWEFHNEQFF
.,TRBV18,TRBJ1-5,.,TGTGCCAGCTCACCAGGTGACAGAAATCAGCCCCAGCATTTT,CASSPGDRNQPQHF